The TCR beta chain described here comes from a study of human T cells and chemical hapten exposure. Study in general: There were per-sample TCR yield variations, arising mainly from small pooled library volume differences.

It was unfractionated whole blood from which total RNA was extracted. CDR3 length: 17 amino acids. Germline assignment: CDR1 LGHNA and CDR2 YSLEER. With 0 bases clipped from V and 2 bases from J, the junction kept 8 bases outside the gene matches. Comments on this clonotype: Its target is not known.

It was the library that attached unique molecular identifiers to individual cDNA molecules. Methods used by the authors: From 23,224 to 690,600 TCRs were found per sample, with a median of 95,638. TCRdb redid the calling of the reads with MiXCR, one entry per CDR3 protein. TCRdb's processing, not the authors' own work, is the source of the V and J calls. The sample lists 95,000 to 150,000 distinct CDR3 sequences, roughly 8.5% seen once, with more than 1.3% in the top ten. Findings and limits, study-wide: The number of TCRs over 1 in 1000 frequency stayed unchanged after DPC.

This chain links TRBV4-3 with TRBJ2-3; TRBD1 matches 7 bases. Sequenced sample: whole blood. The TCR was taken from a human donor in good health. Some clones in this sample may be carry-over from other donors' samples. CDR3 sequence (DNA): TGCGCCAGCAGCCAAGATCGAGGGGGCCTCTACACAGATACGCAGTATTTT. Its translation: CASSQDRGGLYTDTQYF.